This T cell receptor beta chain was recovered during a study of cytomegalovirus exposure and HLA in healthy donors. Points from the study as a whole: Most TCR sequences showed up rarely, but some public TCRs showed up in many donors. What a later analysis showed was that several of the most significant clusters appeared linked to common viral pathogens.

The study ran its PCR with 60 Vbeta and 13 Jbeta primers. Profiled with immunoSEQ multiplex PCR; TCRdb holds only in-frame clones, not every one. The table lists more than 95,000 clones, 10% of them singletons. This clone turned up a few times. Antigen: not known. The clonotype comes from a man aged 35 to 55 in good health and CMV-seropositive. Sequencing was done on a sample of PBMCs.

The CDR3 region is CASSSEGAGWGNTIYF. As DNA, the CDR3 is TGTGCCAGCAGTTCGGAGGGGGCCGGATGGGGAAACACCATATATTTT. This chain links TRBV28 with TRBJ1-3; TRBD1 matches 7 bases. J lost 4 bases, V lost 4 bases, and 10 bases had no gene match. Germline lookup yields CDR1 MDHEN and CDR2 SYDVKM. CDR3 length: 16 amino acids.